These T cell receptor beta chains were read from a single sample in a study of Ad26.COV2.S vaccination and SARS-CoV-2 variants. Sequencing was performed with immunoSEQ multiplex PCR; in TCRdb, only in-frame clones are kept and a portion is missing. The data hold around 450,000 clones, with roughly nine tenths observed a single time. The specimen comprised peripheral blood, sampled in a trial of Ad26.COV2.S vaccine versus placebo. The source of these receptors is a person between 18 and 65 years old who received the Ad26.COV2.S COVID-19 vaccine or a placebo. Each CDR3 is given with its conserved first and last residue. D genes are given only for firm matches. Clone sizes are given selectively: once, few, many, or a class where the clone is expanded.

V gene,clone size,D gene,J gene,CDR3 DNA,CDR3 protein
TRBV7-3,.,TRBD2,TRBJ2-1,TGTGCCAGCAGCTCCACCCGCGGGGGGCGGAACAATGAGCAGTTCTTC,CASSSTRGGRNNEQFF
TRBV11-2,.,.,TRBJ2-3,TGTGCCAGCAGCTTATATTCCGGGCCGGATACGCAGTATTTT,CASSLYSGPDTQYF
TRBV5-6,.,.,TRBJ1-2,TGTGCCAGCAGCTTGACGGCCACCAACTATGGCTACACCTTC,CASSLTATNYGYTF
TRBV11-2,once,TRBD2,TRBJ2-7,TGTGCCAGCAGCCAGGGTCCCAGCGGGAGCTACGAGCAGTACTTC,CASSQGPSGSYEQYF
TRBV27,.,TRBD1,TRBJ2-7,TGTGCCAGCAGTAAGGACAGGGAAGGGGAGTACTTC,CASSKDREGEYF
TRBV19,.,.,TRBJ1-2,TGTGCCAGTACCCTTCCGCGGACAGCCATGGGTGCTGGCTACACCTTC,CASTLPRTAMGAGYTF
TRBV24-1,.,.,TRBJ2-6,TGTGCCGCGGGAATGCACACAGGGTCTGGGGCCAACGTCCTGACTTTC,CAAGMHTGSGANVLTF
TRBV19,few,.,TRBJ2-2,TGTGCCAGTAGTGGACAGTGGAACACCGGGGAGCTGTTTTTT,CASSGQWNTGELFF
TRBV30,.,TRBD1,TRBJ2-1,TGTGCCTGGAGTGGACAGGGGGCTGTACATGAGCAGTTCTTC,CAWSGQGAVHEQFF
TRBV5-1,.,.,TRBJ1-6,TGCGCCAGCAGCTCGAACCAGGCGGGGGGTGGGAGATCACCCCTCCACTTT,CASSSNQAGGGRSPLHF
TRBV7-8,few,.,TRBJ2-2,TGTGCCAGCAGCTTAGGGACTTTCAACACCGGGGAGCTGTTTTTT,CASSLGTFNTGELFF
TRBV20-1,once,.,TRBJ1-2,TGCAGTGCTAGTGTCCCGGCAGTCCATGGCTACACCTTC,CSASVPAVHGYTF
TRBV4-3,.,TRBD1,TRBJ2-7,TGCGCCAGCAGCCTGCGGACAGGGGGCGAGCAGTACTTC,CASSLRTGGEQYF
TRBV6-2/TRBV6-3,.,.,TRBJ2-7,TGTGCCAGCAGTTACGTGGGGGGCGGTATCTACGAGCAGTACTTC,CASSYVGGGIYEQYF
TRBV2,.,TRBD1,TRBJ1-5,TGTGCCAGCAGTGATCACCCCCGGACAGGGGACATAAGCAATCAGCCCCAGCATTTT,CASSDHPRTGDISNQPQHF
TRBV7-9,.,TRBD2,TRBJ2-5,TGTGCCAGCAGCATCTGGACTAGCGGGGGTTTGGAGACCCAGTACTTC,CASSIWTSGGLETQYF
TRBV15,.,.,TRBJ1-2,TGTGCCACCAGCAGAGTGATGGGTGATGGCTACACCTTC,CATSRVMGDGYTF
TRBV29-1,.,.,TRBJ1-1,TGCAGCGTTGCCCAGGTTCCGGACACTGAAGCTTTCTTT,CSVAQVPDTEAFF
TRBV2,.,.,TRBJ2-2,TGTGCCAGCATTTTCGGGAGTTACGGGGAGCTGTTTTTT,CASIFGSYGELFF
TRBV15,.,TRBD1,TRBJ1-6,TGTGCCACCAGCACTCAGGGGGCCCGAAATTCACCCCTCCACTTT,CATSTQGARNSPLHF
TRBV7-2,.,.,TRBJ1-1,TGTGCCAGCAGCTTAGGGTTTATGAACACTGAAGCTTTCTTT,CASSLGFMNTEAFF
TRBV7-9,once,.,TRBJ1-6,TGTGCCAGCAGCTTGGGCGGGCGCGGGAATTCACCCCTCCACTTT,CASSLGGRGNSPLHF
TRBV5-1,.,TRBD2,TRBJ2-5,TGCGCCAGCAGCTTGGGATCTAGCGGGAGGTACGAGACCCAGTACTTC,CASSLGSSGRYETQYF
TRBV19,.,TRBD1,TRBJ1-1,TGTGCCAGTAGTTACCAGGGGGACACTGAAGCTTTCTTT,CASSYQGDTEAFF
TRBV24-1,.,TRBD1,TRBJ2-1,TGTGCCACCAGTGATCCCGGGACAGTTAACTACAATGAGCAGTTCTTC,CATSDPGTVNYNEQFF
TRBV20-1,few,TRBD1,TRBJ1-4,TGCAGTGCTAGTAAGGGGGCCGACGAAAAACTGTTTTTT,CSASKGADEKLFF
TRBV27,.,TRBD1,TRBJ2-5,TGTGCCAGCAGTTTTGTACAGGGGACCGAGACCCAGTACTTC,CASSFVQGTETQYF
TRBV4-3,.,TRBD2,TRBJ2-3,TGCGCCAGCAGCCAAGATTGGGGACTAGCGGGGGTATCCCACACAGATACGCAGTATTTT,CASSQDWGLAGVSHTDTQYF
TRBV5-4,.,TRBD2,TRBJ2-6,TGTGCCAGCAGCCCTCCCCCGCGGGGGACCCCTGGGGCCAACGTCCTGACTTTC,CASSPPPRGTPGANVLTF
TRBV29-1,.,TRBD1,TRBJ2-5,TGCAGCGTTGCCAGACAGGGGTGGGGAGGAGAGACCCAGTACTTC,CSVARQGWGGETQYF
TRBV5-6,.,TRBD1,TRBJ1-6,TGTGCCAGCAGCCCGGGGACAGCTTATAATTCACCCCTCCACTTT,CASSPGTAYNSPLHF
TRBV18,.,.,TRBJ1-5,TGTGCCAGCTCACTTGATGAGGGTACGGAGCCCCAGCATTTT,CASSLDEGTEPQHF
TRBV12-3/TRBV12-4,.,.,TRBJ2-3,TGTGCCAGCAGTTTAGTCTCCGCAGATACGCAGTATTTT,CASSLVSADTQYF
TRBV4-3,.,TRBD1,TRBJ1-4,TGCGCCAGCAGCCGCCTGACAGGGGCGAATGAAAAACTGTTTTTT,CASSRLTGANEKLFF
TRBV28,.,.,TRBJ1-2,TGTGCCAGCAGTTTAGATGTCAGGGAACGCCTGCCGAGCTATGGCTACACCTTC,CASSLDVRERLPSYGYTF
TRBV6-2/TRBV6-3,.,TRBD1,TRBJ2-2,TGTGCCAGCAGTCGGGACAGGCGGAACACCGGGGAGCTGTTTTTT,CASSRDRRNTGELFF
TRBV7-2,.,.,TRBJ1-5,TGTGCCAGCAGTCCGAATGAAGATCAGCCCCAGCATTTT,CASSPNEDQPQHF
TRBV30,.,.,TRBJ1-5,TGTGCCTGGACCCCCGGCTATAGCAATCAGCCCCAGCATTTT,CAWTPGYSNQPQHF
TRBV5-1,.,.,TRBJ2-7,TGCGCCAGCAGCAGGGACATGATCTACGAGCAGTACTTC,CASSRDMIYEQYF
TRBV5-1,.,TRBD1,TRBJ2-5,TGCGCCAGCAGCTCAGGGACAGGGGTTGAGACCCAGTACTTC,CASSSGTGVETQYF
TRBV14,.,TRBD1,TRBJ1-2,TGTGCCAGCAGCCTCCGACAGGGGGCTACTTTTAACTATGGCTACACCTTC,CASSLRQGATFNYGYTF
TRBV9,.,.,TRBJ2-1,TGTGCCAGCAGCAAGCAGAGAGGGGACCGTGAGCAGTTCTTC,CASSKQRGDREQFF
TRBV18,.,.,TRBJ1-1,TGTGCCAGCTCCGACCGGGACAATCCTGAAGCTTTCTTT,CASSDRDNPEAFF
TRBV6-6,.,.,TRBJ1-4,TGTGCCAGCAGTTACGCTAATGAAAAACTGTTTTTT,CASSYANEKLFF
TRBV7-9,.,TRBD1,TRBJ1-1,TGTGCCAGCAGCTTGGGACAGCTGAACACTGAAGCTTTCTTT,CASSLGQLNTEAFF
TRBV7-2,.,.,TRBJ1-2,TGTGCCAGCAGCTTAGAGAGTTGGTGGTATGGCTACACCTTC,CASSLESWWYGYTF
TRBV4-3,.,.,TRBJ2-1,TGCGCCAGCAGCCAATTCAAGGGGGAGGATGAGCAGTTCTTC,CASSQFKGEDEQFF
TRBV19,.,.,TRBJ1-1,TGTGCCAGTAGTATAAGCGCGAAAGCTTTCTTT,CASSISAKAFF
TRBV11-2,.,.,TRBJ2-4,TGTGCCAGCAGCTACAGCGAGACCTACAAAAACATTCAGTACTTC,CASSYSETYKNIQYF
TRBV7-9,.,.,TRBJ2-2,TGTGCCAGCAGCTTAGCGCCCCAAACCGGGGAGCTGTTTTTT,CASSLAPQTGELFF